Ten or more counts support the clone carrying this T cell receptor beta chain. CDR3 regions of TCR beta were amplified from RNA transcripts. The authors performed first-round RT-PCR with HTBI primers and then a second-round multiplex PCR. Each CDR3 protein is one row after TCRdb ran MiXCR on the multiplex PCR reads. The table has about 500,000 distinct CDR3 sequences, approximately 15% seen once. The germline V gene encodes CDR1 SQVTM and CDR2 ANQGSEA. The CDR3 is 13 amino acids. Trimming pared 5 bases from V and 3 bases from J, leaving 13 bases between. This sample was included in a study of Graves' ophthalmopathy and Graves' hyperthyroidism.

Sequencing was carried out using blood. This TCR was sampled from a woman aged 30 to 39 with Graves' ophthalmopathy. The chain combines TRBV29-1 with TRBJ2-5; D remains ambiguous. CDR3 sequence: CSVRLDGKETQYF. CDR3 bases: TGCAGCGTTCGGTTAGATGGAAAAGAGACCCAGTACTTC.